Sequencing of this TCR beta chain was carried out in a study of OX40 agonist ivuxolimab in advanced cancers. Study context: Patients were dosed with the agonistic anti-OX40 (CD134) antibody ivuxolimab. Patients were 65% to 85% male with ages about 20 to 79, mean approximately 58. Whole-study findings and limits: Part of the nonresponder group also had normalized T-cell clonal expansion that was low. In the expanded peripheral T cells, antigen specificity was never determined.

Germline values: CDR1 MDHEN, CDR2 SYDVKM. V lost 7 bases and J lost 9, with 13 bases in between. This CDR3 is 12 amino acids long. Notes on this clone: Its specificity is unknown.

This table comes from immunoSEQ multiplex PCR, and its TCRdb copy is limited to in-frame clones, with some not included. Among some 50,000 clones listed, about 88% were seen once. The input for sequencing was CD4+ or CD8+ T cells sorted from blood, taken in a trial of the OX40 agonist ivuxolimab. The chain employs TRBV28 and TRBJ2-1; no firm D call. This receptor was taken from an adult with an advanced solid tumor such as melanoma, head and neck, liver or kidney cancer. CDR3 in amino acids: CASTAQWGEQFF. The DNA of the CDR3 is TGTGCCAGCACCGCCCAGTGGGGTGAGCAGTTCTTC.